This T cell receptor beta chain was sequenced in a study of graft-versus-host responses after intestinal transplantation. Study-level information: The study gave all recipients anti-thymocyte globulin induction, then tacrolimus and steroids for 2 to 3 years. General study findings and limits: The authors found GvH clones in recipient marrow, some appearing first in ileum or blood. Early HvG declines after transplant were associated with peak circulating GvH clone levels. The study found high graft-versus-host to host-versus-graft clonal ratios in allografts of patients with graft-donor T cell macrochimerism.

Method: immunoSEQ multiplex PCR; TCRdb's copy keeps in-frame clones and lacks some. The sample holds about 39,000 clones, about 96% seen once. This CDR3 spans 15 amino acids. In germline, CDR1 is SGHRS, CDR2 YFSETQ. The V segment lost 2 bases and the J segment 1 base; nucleotides outside the gene matches: 3. With respect to this clone: What it binds is unknown.

The specimen comprised unstimulated CD8+ T cells sorted from spleen or lymph node cells, sampled before transplant. The receptor was isolated from a human donor who was the organ donor for an intestinal transplant. The gene calls are TRBV5-1 and TRBJ2-3; 8 nucleotides match TRBD2. The CDR3 DNA is TGCGCCAGCAGCTTTGATAGCGGGGGCACAGATACGCAGTATTTT. Translating it yields CASSFDSGGTDTQYF. The full variable domain, with the rest looked up from reference TRBV5-1 and TRBJ2-3, is KAGVTQTPRYLIKTRGQQVTLSCSPISGHRSVSWYQQTPGQGLQFLFEYFSETQRNKGNFPGRFSGRQFSNSRSEMNVSTLELGDSALYLCASSFDSGGTDTQYFGPGTRLTVL.